Listed below are T cell receptor beta chains from one sample, sequenced in a study of cytomegalovirus exposure and HLA in healthy donors. Profiled with immunoSEQ multiplex PCR; TCRdb holds only in-frame clones, not every one. This table holds approximately 130,000 clones, 60% to 80% found once. What was sequenced was PBMCs. Source of these receptors: a man aged 50 to 59 in good health and CMV-seronegative. Each CDR3 is given with its conserved first and last residue. The order of the fields is J gene, V gene, D gene, clone size, CDR3 protein, CDR3 DNA. The D gene is left open where the match is weak. Clone size, where shown, is once, few, many, or a class for clones that have expanded.

TRBJ2-2 TRBV5-6 TRBD1 few CASSLVGGEELFF TGTGCCAGCAGCTTAGTAGGGGGCGAGGAGCTGTTTTTT
TRBJ2-2 TRBV15 TRBD1 - CATSPWQGAATGELFF TGTGCCACCAGCCCTTGGCAGGGGGCGGCCACCGGGGAGCTGTTTTTT
TRBJ2-2 TRBV9 TRBD2 - CASSTSGRSLTGELFF TGTGCCAGCAGCACTAGCGGGAGGTCCCTCACCGGGGAGCTGTTTTTT
TRBJ2-1 TRBV6-5 TRBD2 - CASSLGLAGARNEQFF TGTGCCAGCAGTTTGGGACTAGCGGGAGCCCGCAATGAGCAGTTCTTC
TRBJ2-1 TRBV27 TRBD2 - CASSRASYPGLAGGPGNDEQFF TGTGCCAGCAGTCGGGCGTCTTACCCGGGACTAGCGGGAGGGCCAGGGAACGATGAGCAGTTCTTC
TRBJ2-3 TRBV6-6 TRBD2 - CASRRDYPTDTQYF TGTGCCAGCAGGAGGGACTACCCCACAGATACGCAGTATTTT
TRBJ1-5 TRBV28 - - CAISRPEGGQPQHF TGTGCCATCTCCCGCCCGGAGGGCGGTCAGCCCCAGCATTTT
TRBJ2-5 TRBV7-8 TRBD1 - CASSSGTGKETQYF TGTGCCAGCAGCTCCGGGACAGGGAAAGAGACCCAGTACTTC
TRBJ2-3 TRBV5-1 - - CASSLAGRGTDTQYF TGCGCCAGCAGCTTGGCCGGGAGAGGTACAGATACGCAGTATTTT
TRBJ1-5 TRBV7-9 - - CASSPRTTNQPQHF TGTGCCAGCAGCCCCCGGACAACCAATCAGCCCCAGCATTTT
TRBJ2-7 TRBV19 TRBD2 - CASSPSGRAGSYEQYF TGTGCCAGTAGCCCTAGCGGGAGGGCCGGGTCCTACGAGCAGTACTTC
TRBJ2-1 TRBV5-1 TRBD2 - CASSFPSGRDNEQFF TGCGCCAGCAGCTTCCCTAGCGGGCGGGACAATGAGCAGTTCTTC
TRBJ2-1 TRBV10-2 TRBD2 once CASSELADSYNEQFF TGCGCCAGCAGTGAACTAGCGGACTCCTACAATGAGCAGTTCTTC
TRBJ1-1 TRBV29-1 - - CSVEPSMNTEAFF TGCAGCGTTGAACCATCCATGAACACTGAAGCTTTCTTT
TRBJ1-5 TRBV28 - - CASSENRSNQPQHF TGTGCCAGCAGTGAAAATAGAAGTAATCAGCCCCAGCATTTT
TRBJ2-7 TRBV28 - - CASSPTTLPKSEQYF TGTGCCAGCAGTCCGACTACCCTCCCCAAGAGCGAGCAGTACTTC
TRBJ2-5 TRBV28 TRBD2 - CASSYGGLEQYF TGTGCCAGCAGTTACGGGGGGTTGGAGCAGTACTTC
TRBJ2-5 TRBV15 - - CATSSPLMVGTQYF TGTGCCACCAGCAGCCCCCTAATGGTCGGGACCCAGTACTTC
TRBJ2-1 TRBV10-3 TRBD1 - CAITYQGASEQFF TGTGCCATCACGTACCAGGGGGCAAGTGAGCAGTTCTTC
TRBJ2-2 TRBV11-2 TRBD1 - CASSFTGGRITGELFF TGTGCCAGCAGCTTCACAGGGGGTAGGATTACCGGGGAGCTGTTTTTT
TRBJ2-3 TRBV19 - - CASSIVDRPDTQYF TGTGCCAGTAGTATAGTAGACAGACCAGATACGCAGTATTTT
TRBJ2-4 TRBV5-1 - once CASSRNGRAKNIQYF TGCGCCAGCAGCCGGAACGGGAGAGCCAAAAACATTCAGTACTTC
TRBJ2-1 TRBV28 - once CASRKSSYNEQFF TGTGCCAGCAGGAAGAGCTCCTACAATGAGCAGTTCTTC
TRBJ2-1 TRBV6-6 - - CASRPFRGGDNEQFF TGTGCCAGCAGACCGTTTCGGGGAGGCGACAATGAGCAGTTCTTC
TRBJ2-2 TRBV6-1 - - CASNEGGAGGELFF TGTGCCAGCAACGAAGGGGGGGCTGGCGGGGAGCTGTTTTTT
TRBJ2-2 TRBV4-3 TRBD1 few CASSPDRGRSGELFF TGCGCCAGCAGCCCGGACAGGGGGCGTTCCGGGGAGCTGTTTTTT
TRBJ2-2 TRBV29-1 TRBD2 few CGGGEGDGELFF TGCGGCGGGGGGGAAGGTGACGGGGAGCTGTTTTTT
TRBJ2-1 TRBV10-1 - - CASSGDPTGSSNEQFF TGCGCCAGCAGTGGGGACCCTACAGGGTCATCGAATGAGCAGTTCTTC
TRBJ1-1 TRBV10-1 TRBD1 - CASSSGTENTEAFF TGCGCCAGCAGTTCCGGGACAGAGAACACTGAAGCTTTCTTT
TRBJ2-5 TRBV5-1 TRBD2 - CASSPTSGQETQYF TGCGCCAGCAGCCCTACTAGCGGGCAAGAGACCCAGTACTTC
TRBJ2-5 TRBV5-1 TRBD2 - CASSLGGTSGSQETQYF TGCGCCAGCAGCCTAGGCGGGACTAGCGGGAGCCAAGAGACCCAGTACTTC
TRBJ2-5 TRBV19 TRBD1 - CARDRGLETQYF TGTGCACGGGACAGGGGGCTCGAGACCCAGTACTTC
TRBJ2-3 TRBV4-1 TRBD2 few CASSQVIAGFTDTQYF TGCGCCAGCAGCCAAGTCATAGCGGGATTCACAGATACGCAGTATTTT
TRBJ2-3 TRBV29-1 TRBD2 - CSGWTSAHTDTQYF TGCAGCGGTTGGACTAGCGCCCACACAGATACGCAGTATTTT
TRBJ1-1 TRBV5-8 - - CASSSTRAAFF TGTGCCAGCAGCTCGACTAGAGCAGCTTTCTTT
TRBJ1-2 TRBV5-4 TRBD1 - CASSQGQVDGYTF TGTGCCAGCAGCCAGGGACAGGTCGATGGCTACACCTTC
TRBJ2-1 TRBV4-1 - - CASSQDRQSYNEQFF TGCGCCAGCAGCCAAGATAGACAGTCCTACAATGAGCAGTTCTTC
TRBJ1-2 TRBV18 - few CASSEDSSYGYTF TGTGCCAGCTCAGAGGACTCTTCCTATGGCTACACCTTC
TRBJ2-1 TRBV4-2 TRBD2 few CASSPTTSGSYNEQFF TGTGCCAGCAGCCCTACGACTAGCGGGAGCTACAATGAGCAGTTCTTC
TRBJ1-2 TRBV6-1 - few CASKVNAESYTF TGTGCCAGCAAAGTGAACGCCGAGAGCTACACCTTC
TRBJ1-2 TRBV2 TRBD1 - CASSSRQGVYGYTF TGTGCCAGCAGTTCCCGACAGGGGGTCTATGGCTACACCTTC
TRBJ1-4 TRBV9 - - CASSVGTVATNEKLFF TGTGCCAGCAGCGTAGGGACAGTTGCAACTAATGAAAAACTGTTTTTT
TRBJ2-2 TRBV28 - few CASSLIRLQTGELFF TGTGCCAGCAGTCTCATCCGCCTACAGACCGGGGAGCTGTTTTTT
TRBJ1-4 TRBV28 TRBD1 - CASSQPGQLNEKLFF TGTGCCAGCAGTCAACCGGGACAGCTTAATGAAAAACTGTTTTTT
TRBJ2-5 TRBV25-1 - - CASSGTVDLETQYF TGTGCCAGCAGTGGGACAGTGGACTTGGAGACCCAGTACTTC